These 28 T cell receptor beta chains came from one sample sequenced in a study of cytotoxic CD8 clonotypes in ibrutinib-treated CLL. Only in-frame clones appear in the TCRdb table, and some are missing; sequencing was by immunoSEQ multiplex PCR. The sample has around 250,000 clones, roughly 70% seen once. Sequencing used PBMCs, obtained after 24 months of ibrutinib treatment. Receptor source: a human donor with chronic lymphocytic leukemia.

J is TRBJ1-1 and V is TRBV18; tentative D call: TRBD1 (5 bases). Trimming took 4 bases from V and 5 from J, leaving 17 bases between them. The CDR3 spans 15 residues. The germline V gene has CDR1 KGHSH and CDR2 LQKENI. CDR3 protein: CASSLTDSGWTEAFF. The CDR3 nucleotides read TGTGCCAGCTCACTGACAGATTCAGGGTGGACTGAAGCTTTCTTT.

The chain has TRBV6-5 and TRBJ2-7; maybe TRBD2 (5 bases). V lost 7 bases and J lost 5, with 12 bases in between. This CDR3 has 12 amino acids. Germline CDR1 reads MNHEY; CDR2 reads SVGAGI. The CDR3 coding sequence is TGTGCCAGCAAAACGGGGTTGGACGAGCAGTACTTC. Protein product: CASKTGLDEQYF.

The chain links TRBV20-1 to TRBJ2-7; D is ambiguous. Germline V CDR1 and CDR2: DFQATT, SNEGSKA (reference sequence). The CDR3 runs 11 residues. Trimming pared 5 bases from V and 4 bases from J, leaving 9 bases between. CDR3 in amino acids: CSALYGYEQYF. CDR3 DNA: TGCAGTGCTCTGTATGGTTACGAGCAGTACTTC.

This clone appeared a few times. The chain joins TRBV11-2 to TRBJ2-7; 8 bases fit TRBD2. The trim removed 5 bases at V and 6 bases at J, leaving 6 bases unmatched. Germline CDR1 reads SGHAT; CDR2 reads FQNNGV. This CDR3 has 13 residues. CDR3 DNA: TGTGCCAGCAGCGCCCTCCGGGAGGGCGAGCAGTACTTC. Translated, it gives CASSALREGEQYF.

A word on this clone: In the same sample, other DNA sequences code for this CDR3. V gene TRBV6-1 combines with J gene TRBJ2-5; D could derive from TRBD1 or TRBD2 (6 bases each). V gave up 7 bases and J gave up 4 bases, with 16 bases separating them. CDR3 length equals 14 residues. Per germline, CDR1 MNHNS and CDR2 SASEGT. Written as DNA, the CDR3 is TGTGCCAGCAACAGGCAGGGGAGGAGAGAGACCCAGTACTTC. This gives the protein CASNRQGRRETQYF.

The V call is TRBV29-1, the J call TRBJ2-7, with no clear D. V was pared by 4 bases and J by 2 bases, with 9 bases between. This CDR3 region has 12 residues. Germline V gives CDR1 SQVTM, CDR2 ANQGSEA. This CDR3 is CSVVTVPYEQYF. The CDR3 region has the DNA TGCAGCGTTGTTACAGTACCCTACGAGCAGTACTTC.

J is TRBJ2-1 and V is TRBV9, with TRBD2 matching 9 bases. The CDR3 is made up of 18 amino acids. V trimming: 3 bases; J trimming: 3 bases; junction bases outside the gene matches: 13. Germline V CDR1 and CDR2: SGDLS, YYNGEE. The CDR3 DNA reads TGTGCCAGCAGCGAGAGGGGATCGGTAGCGGGAGTCTACAATGAGCAGTTCTTC. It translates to CASSERGSVAGVYNEQFF. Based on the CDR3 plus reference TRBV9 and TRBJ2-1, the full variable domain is DSGVTQTPKHLITATGQRVTLRCSPRSGDLSVYWYQQSLDQGLQFLIQYYNGEERAKGNILERFSAQQFPDLHSELNLSSLELGDSALYFCASSERGSVAGVYNEQFFGPGTRLTVL.

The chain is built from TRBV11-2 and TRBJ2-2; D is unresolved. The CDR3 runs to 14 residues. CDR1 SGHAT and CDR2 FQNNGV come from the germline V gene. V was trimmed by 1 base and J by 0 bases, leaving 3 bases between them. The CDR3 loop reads CASSLGPNTGELFF. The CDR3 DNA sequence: TGTGCCAGCAGCTTAGGCCCGAACACCGGGGAGCTGTTTTTT. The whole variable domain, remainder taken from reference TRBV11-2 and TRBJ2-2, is EAGVAQSPRYKIIEKRQSVAFWCNPISGHATLYWYQQILGQGPKLLIQFQNNGVVDDSQLPKDRFSAERLKGVDSTLKIQPAKLEDSAVYLCASSLGPNTGELFFGEGSRLTVL.

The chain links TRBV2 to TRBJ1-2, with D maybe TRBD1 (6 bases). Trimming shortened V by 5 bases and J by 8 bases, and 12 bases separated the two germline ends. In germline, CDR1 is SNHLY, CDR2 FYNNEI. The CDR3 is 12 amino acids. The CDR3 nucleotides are TGTGCCAGCAGTACGACAGGAGCGGGCTACACCTTC. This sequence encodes CASSTTGAGYTF.

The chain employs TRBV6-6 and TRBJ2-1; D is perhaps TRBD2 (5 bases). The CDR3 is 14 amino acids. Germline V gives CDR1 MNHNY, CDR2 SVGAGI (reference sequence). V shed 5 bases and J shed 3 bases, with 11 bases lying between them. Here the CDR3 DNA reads TGTGCCAGCAGTGGGAAGGGAGACTACAATGAGCAGTTCTTC. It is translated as CASSGKGDYNEQFF.

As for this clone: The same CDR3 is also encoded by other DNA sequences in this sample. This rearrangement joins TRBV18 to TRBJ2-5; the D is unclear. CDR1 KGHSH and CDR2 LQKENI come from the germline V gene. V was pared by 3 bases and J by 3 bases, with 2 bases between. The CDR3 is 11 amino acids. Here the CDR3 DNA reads TGTGCCAGCTCACCGGAAGAGACCCAGTACTTC. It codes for CASSPEETQYF.

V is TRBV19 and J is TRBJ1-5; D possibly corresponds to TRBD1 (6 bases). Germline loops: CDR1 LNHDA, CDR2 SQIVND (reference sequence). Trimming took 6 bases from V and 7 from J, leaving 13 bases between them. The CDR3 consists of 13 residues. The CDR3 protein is CASSILQGQPQHF. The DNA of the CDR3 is TGTGCCAGTAGCATTCTTCAGGGGCAGCCCCAGCATTTT.

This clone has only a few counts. The CDR3 spells CASSLAKDSYVGQYF. CDR3 bases: TGTGCCAGCAGCTTAGCGAAGGACAGCTACGTGGGGCAGTACTTC. The chain is built from TRBV7-9 and TRBJ2-7; weak D call: TRBD1 (6 bases). This CDR3 contains 15 residues. With 0 bases removed from V and 9 bases from J, the gap between germline ends came to 18 bases. From germline, CDR1 is SEHNR and CDR2 FQNEAQ (reference sequence).

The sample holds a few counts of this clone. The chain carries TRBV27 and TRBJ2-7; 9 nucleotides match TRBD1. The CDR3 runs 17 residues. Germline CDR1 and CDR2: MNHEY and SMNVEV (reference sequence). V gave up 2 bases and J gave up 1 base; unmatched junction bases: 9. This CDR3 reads CASSLLRGTGLSYEQYF. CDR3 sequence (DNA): TGTGCCAGCAGTTTACTCCGTGGGACAGGGCTTTCCTACGAGCAGTACTTC.

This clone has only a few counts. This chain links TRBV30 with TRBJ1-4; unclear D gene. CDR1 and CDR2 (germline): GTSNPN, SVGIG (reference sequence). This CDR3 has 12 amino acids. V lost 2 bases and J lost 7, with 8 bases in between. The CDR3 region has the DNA TGTGCCTGGAGTTTTGACGGTGAAAAACTGTTTTTT. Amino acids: CAWSFDGEKLFF.

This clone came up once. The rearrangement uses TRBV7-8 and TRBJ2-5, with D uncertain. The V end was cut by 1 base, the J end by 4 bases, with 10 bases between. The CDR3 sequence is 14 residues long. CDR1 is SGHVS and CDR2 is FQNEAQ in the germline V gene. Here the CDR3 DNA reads TGTGCCAGCAGCTTAGTTCTTCGTCCAGAGACCCAGTACTTC. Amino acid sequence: CASSLVLRPETQYF.

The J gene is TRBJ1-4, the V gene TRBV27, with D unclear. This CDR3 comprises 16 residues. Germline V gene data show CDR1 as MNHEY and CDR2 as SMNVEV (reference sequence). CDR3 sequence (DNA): TGTGCGCTGATAGCAGGAGACGCTGCAACTAATGAAAAACTGTTTTTT. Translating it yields CALIAGDAATNEKLFF. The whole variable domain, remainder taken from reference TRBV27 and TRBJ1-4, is EAQVTQNPRYLITVTGKKLTVTCSQNMNHEYMSWYRQDPGLGLRQIYYSMNVEVTDKGDVPEGYKVSRKEKRNFPLILESPSPNQTSLYFCALIAGDAATNEKLFFGSGTQLSVL.

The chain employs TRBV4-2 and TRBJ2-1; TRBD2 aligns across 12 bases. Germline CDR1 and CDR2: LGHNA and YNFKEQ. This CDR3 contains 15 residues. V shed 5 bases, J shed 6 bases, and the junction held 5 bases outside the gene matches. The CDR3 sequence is CASSWGLAGLNEQFF. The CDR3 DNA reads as TGTGCCAGCAGCTGGGGACTAGCGGGCCTCAATGAGCAGTTCTTC.

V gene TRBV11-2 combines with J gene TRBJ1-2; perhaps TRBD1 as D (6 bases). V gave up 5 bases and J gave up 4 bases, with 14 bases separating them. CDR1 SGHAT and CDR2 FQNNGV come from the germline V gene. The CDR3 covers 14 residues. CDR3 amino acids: CASSGSQGFYGYTF. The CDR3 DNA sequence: TGTGCCAGCAGCGGGTCGCAGGGGTTCTATGGCTACACCTTC.

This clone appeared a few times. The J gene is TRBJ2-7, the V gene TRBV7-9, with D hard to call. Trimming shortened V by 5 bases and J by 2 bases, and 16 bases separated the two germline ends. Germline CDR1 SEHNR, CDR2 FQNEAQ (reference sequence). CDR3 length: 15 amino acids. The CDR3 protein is CASSLRASVAYEQYF. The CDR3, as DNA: TGTGCCAGCAGCCTTCGGGCTTCGGTAGCCTACGAGCAGTACTTC.

CDR3 nucleotides: TGCGCCAGCAGCCAAGGGTTTAACACCGGGGAGCTGTTTTTT. It yields the protein CASSQGFNTGELFF. J is TRBJ2-2 and V is TRBV4-3; D uncertain. This CDR3 has 14 amino acids. Germline lookup yields CDR1 LGHNA and CDR2 YSLEER. Deletions cut 1 base from V and 2 bases from J, with 5 bases between.

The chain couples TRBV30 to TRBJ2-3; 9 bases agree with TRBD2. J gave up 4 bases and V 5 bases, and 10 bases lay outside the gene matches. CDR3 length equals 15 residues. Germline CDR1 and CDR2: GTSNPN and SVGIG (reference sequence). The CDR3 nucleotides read TGTGCCTGGGGACCGGGACTAGCCGACGCAGATACGCAGTATTTT. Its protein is CAWGPGLADADTQYF.

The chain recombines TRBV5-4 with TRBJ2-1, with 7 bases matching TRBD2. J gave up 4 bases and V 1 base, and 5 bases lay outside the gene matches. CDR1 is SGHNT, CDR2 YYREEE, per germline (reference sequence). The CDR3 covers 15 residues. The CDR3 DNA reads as TGTGCCAGCAGCTTGAGCAGCGGGGCGTACAATGAGCAGTTCTTC. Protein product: CASSLSSGAYNEQFF.

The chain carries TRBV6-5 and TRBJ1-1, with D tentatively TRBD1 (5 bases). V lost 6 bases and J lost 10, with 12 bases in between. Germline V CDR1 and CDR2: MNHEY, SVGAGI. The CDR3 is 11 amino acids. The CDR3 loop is CASREEGRAFF. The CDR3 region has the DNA TGTGCCAGCAGGGAGGAGGGGAGAGCTTTCTTT.

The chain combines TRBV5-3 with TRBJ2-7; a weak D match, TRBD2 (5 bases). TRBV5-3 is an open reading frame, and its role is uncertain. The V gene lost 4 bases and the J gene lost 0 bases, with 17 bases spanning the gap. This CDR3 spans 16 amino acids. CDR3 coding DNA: TGTGCCAGAAGCGGCGAGCGGCGGGCCCCCTCCTACGAGCAGTACTTC. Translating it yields CARSGERRAPSYEQYF.

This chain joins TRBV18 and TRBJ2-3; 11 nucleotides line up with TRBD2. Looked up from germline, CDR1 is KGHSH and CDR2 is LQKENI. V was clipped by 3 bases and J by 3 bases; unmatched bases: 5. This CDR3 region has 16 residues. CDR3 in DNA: TGTGCCAGCTCACCGACTAGCGGGGAGGGGACAGATACGCAGTATTTT. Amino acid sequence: CASSPTSGEGTDTQYF.

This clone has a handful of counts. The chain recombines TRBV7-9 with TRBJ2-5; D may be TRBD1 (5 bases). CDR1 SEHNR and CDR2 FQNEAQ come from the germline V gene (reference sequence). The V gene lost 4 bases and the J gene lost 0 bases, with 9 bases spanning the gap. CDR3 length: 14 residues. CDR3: CASSSAGYQETQYF. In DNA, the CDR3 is TGTGCCAGCAGCTCCGCAGGGTACCAAGAGACCCAGTACTTC. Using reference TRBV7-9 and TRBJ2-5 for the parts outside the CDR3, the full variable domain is DTGVSQNPRHKITKRGQNVTFRCDPISEHNRLYWYRQTLGQGPEFLTYFQNEAQLEKSRLLSDRFSAERPKGSFSTLEIQRTEQGDSAMYLCASSSAGYQETQYFGPGTRLLVL.

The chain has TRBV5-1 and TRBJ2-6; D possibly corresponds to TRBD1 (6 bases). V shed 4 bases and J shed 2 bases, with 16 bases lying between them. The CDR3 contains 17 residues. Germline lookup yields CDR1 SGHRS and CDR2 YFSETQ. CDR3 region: CASSGGGVGPGANVLTF. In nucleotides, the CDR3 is TGCGCCAGCAGCGGTGGGGGCGTCGGCCCTGGGGCCAACGTCCTGACTTTC.